Below, 21 T cell receptor beta chains from the same sample are listed, as sequenced in a study of response to subunit inactivated influenza vaccine. TCRdb re-derived calls from the RT-PCR reads in MiXCR, one entry per CDR3 protein. The sample lists hundreds of thousands of distinct CDR3 sequences, approximately 14% occurring once. This sample comprised PBMCs from blood, obtained about 11 days after vaccination. The receptor source for this set is a man aged 50 to 60 who received an inactivated influenza vaccine.

The chain has TRBV12-3 or TRBV12-4 and TRBJ2-1; 9 bases agree with TRBD2. This CDR3 is 17 amino acids long. The V segment lost 1 base and the J segment 3 bases; nucleotides outside the gene matches: 7. DNA for the CDR3: TGTGCCAGCAGTTTAGGTTCCAGCGGGGGGCTCTACAATGAGCAGTTCTTC. This sequence encodes CASSLGSSGGLYNEQFF.

The table lists this clonotype with a few counts. The V and J genes are TRBV20-1 and TRBJ2-2; tentatively, D is TRBD1 or TRBD2 (5 bases each). The CDR3 extends over 14 amino acids. The germline CDR1 and CDR2 sequences are DFQATT and SNEGSKA (reference sequence). Trimming shortened V by 6 bases and J by 6 bases, and 17 bases separated the two germline ends. The CDR3 is CSAKADGAAGELFF. CDR3 nucleotide sequence: TGCAGTGCCAAGGCGGACGGGGCGGCCGGGGAGCTGTTTTTT.

The chain is built from TRBV28 and TRBJ2-4; perhaps TRBD1 as D (5 bases). This CDR3 has 13 residues. With 6 bases removed from V and 7 bases from J, the gap between germline ends came to 13 bases. Germline lookup yields CDR1 MDHEN and CDR2 SYDVKM. As DNA, the CDR3 is TGTGCCAGCAGAGACCAAGGGGTTAACATTCAGTACTTC. As protein: CASRDQGVNIQYF.

The chain uses TRBV7-9 and TRBJ1-1; D gene ambiguous. This CDR3 has 15 residues. Germline V gene sequence: CDR1 SEHNR, CDR2 FQNEAQ (reference sequence). V shed 5 bases and J shed 4 bases, with 17 bases lying between them. The CDR3: CASSPSINVITEAFF. CDR3 sequence (DNA): TGTGCCAGCAGCCCCTCGATAAACGTGATCACTGAAGCTTTCTTT.

This clonotype was seen just once. This chain links TRBV27 with TRBJ1-1; the match to TRBD1 covers 9 bases. Germline loops: CDR1 MNHEY, CDR2 SMNVEV (reference sequence). This CDR3 comprises 14 residues. J lost 1 base, V lost 6 bases, and 3 bases had no gene match. In nucleotides, the CDR3 is TGTGCCAGCAGGGGGACAGGGCAGAACACTGAAGCTTTCTTT. Its translation is CASRGTGQNTEAFF.

This clonotype was observed a handful of times. The chain links TRBV29-1 to TRBJ1-2; D gene ambiguous. The CDR3 extends over 13 amino acids. The V and J ends lost 0 bases and 2 bases respectively, with 7 bases between them. In germline, CDR1 is SQVTM, CDR2 ANQGSEA. CDR3 DNA sequence: TGCAGCGTTGAAGACAAGGGAAACTATGGCTACACCTTC. Protein product: CSVEDKGNYGYTF.

The table lists this clonotype with a few counts. This chain connects TRBV24-1 to TRBJ2-3; D is perhaps TRBD2 (6 bases). The V gene lost 5 bases and the J gene lost 1 base, with 9 bases spanning the gap. CDR1 KGHDR and CDR2 SFDVKD come from the germline V gene. The CDR3 loop spans 14 amino acids. The CDR3 DNA is TGTGCCACCAGTGTAAGCGGGCGCACAGATACGCAGTATTTT. This translates into CATSVSGRTDTQYF.

This clonotype was counted ten times or more. This rearrangement joins TRBV4-3 to TRBJ2-7; D is tentatively TRBD1 or TRBD2 (5 bases each). The CDR3 covers 14 residues. Trimming stripped 4 bases from V and 3 bases from J, with 13 bases between. In germline, CDR1 is LGHNA, CDR2 YSLEER. CDR3 sequence (DNA): TGCGCCAGCAGCCCGAGGGCAGGGAACTACGAGCAGTACTTC. It codes for CASSPRAGNYEQYF.

The V and J genes are TRBV9 and TRBJ2-1; 7 positions match TRBD2. Looked up from germline, CDR1 is SGDLS and CDR2 is YYNGEE. The CDR3 length is 13 residues. The V and J ends lost 4 bases and 12 bases, in that order; junction bases with no gene match: 10. CDR3 sequence reads: CASSPPSGTTQFF. CDR3 nucleotides: TGTGCCAGCAGCCCACCATCCGGGACTACGCAGTTCTTC.

The V gene is TRBV6-2 or TRBV6-3, the J gene TRBJ2-7, with TRBD2 identical over 8 bases. Germline V gene data show CDR1 as MNHEY and CDR2 as SVGEGT. V dropped 6 bases and J dropped 3; count of bases not matched to a gene: 10. The CDR3 runs to 15 residues. DNA for the CDR3: TGTGCCAGCAGAAAACTAGCGGACCAACACTACGAGCAGTACTTC. Amino acids: CASRKLADQHYEQYF.

The chain uses TRBV6-7 and TRBJ2-7; D perhaps matches TRBD1 (5 bases). TRBV6-7 counts as an open reading frame of uncertain function. The V end lost 9 bases, the J end lost 2 bases, and 14 bases lay between the germline ends. The CDR3 is 13 residues long. Here the CDR3 DNA reads TGTGCCAGGGCCTTTGCCAGGGCCTACGAGCAGTACTTC. It is translated as CARAFARAYEQYF.

This clonotype was recorded many times. The CDR3 protein is CASSQGAGNYGYTF. CDR3 DNA: TGTGCCAGCAGCCAAGGGGCAGGGAACTATGGCTACACCTTC. This chain uses TRBV3-1 with TRBJ1-2, with a weak D call TRBD1 (5 bases). CDR1 and CDR2 (germline): LGHDT, YNNKEL (reference sequence). There are 14 residues in the CDR3. Trimming left V 1 base short and J 2 bases short, with 8 bases between.

The chain links TRBV5-1 to TRBJ2-1; D might be TRBD2 (6 bases). V dropped 6 bases and J dropped 13 bases, with 17 bases sitting between them. Germline values: CDR1 SGHRS, CDR2 YFSETQ. This CDR3 contains 12 residues. The CDR3 nucleotides read TGCGCCAGCACCTCGGTTAGCGGTTCTCAGTTCTTC. It specifies CASTSVSGSQFF.

V usage is TRBV6-5 and J usage is TRBJ2-7; TRBD2 matches at 7 bases. V shed 2 bases, J shed 5 bases, and the junction held 9 bases outside the gene matches. The CDR3 covers 15 residues. Germline CDR1 is MNHEY and CDR2 is SVGAGI. The CDR3 loop reads CASSYVSGTIDEQYF. The CDR3 nucleotides read TGTGCCAGCAGTTACGTATCCGGGACTATCGACGAGCAGTACTTC.

The chain couples TRBV9 to TRBJ2-1; no definite D call. Looked up from germline, CDR1 is SGDLS and CDR2 is YYNGEE. The CDR3 covers 14 residues. The V gene lost 0 bases and the J gene lost 5 bases, with 9 bases spanning the gap. The CDR3 coding sequence is TGTGCCAGCAGCGTAGAATCTATTGACAATGAGCAGTTCTTC. It translates to CASSVESIDNEQFF.

V usage is TRBV18 and J usage is TRBJ2-6; a weak D match, TRBD1 (5 bases). Trimming took 2 bases from V and 0 from J, leaving 14 bases between them. This CDR3 region has 18 residues. Germline V CDR1 and CDR2: KGHSH, LQKENI. The CDR3 coding sequence is TGTGCCAGCTCACCATCAGGGCTTGTGAGCTCTGGGGCCAACGTCCTGACTTTC. It encodes CASSPSGLVSSGANVLTF.

This clonotype has a handful of counts. This chain joins TRBV5-1 and TRBJ2-3; D possibly uses TRBD1 or TRBD2 (5 bases each). Trimming left V 5 bases short and J 2 bases short, with 9 bases between. The CDR3 has 13 amino acids. Per germline, CDR1 SGHRS and CDR2 YFSETQ. The chain's CDR3 is CASRSGHTDTQYF. The CDR3 DNA sequence: TGCGCCAGCAGGAGCGGACACACAGATACGCAGTATTTT.

This clonotype came up many times. The J gene is TRBJ2-1, the V gene TRBV10-3; D is unclear. Trimming removed 10 bases at V and 0 bases at J, with 7 bases between. Germline V lookup: CDR1 ENHRY, CDR2 SYGVKD. CDR3 size: 12 residues. The CDR3 nucleotides read TGTGCCACTGCGATCTCCTACAATGAGCAGTTCTTC. Translated: CATAISYNEQFF.

This chain uses TRBV20-1 with TRBJ2-3; no firm D call. The CDR3 extends over 12 amino acids. V gave up 6 bases and J gave up 2 bases, with 9 bases separating them. Per germline, CDR1 DFQATT and CDR2 SNEGSKA (reference sequence). This chain's CDR3 is CSAIGSTDTQYF. In DNA, the CDR3 is TGCAGTGCCATAGGGTCCACAGATACGCAGTATTTT.

This clonotype was recorded at least ten times. This CDR3 reads CSVVSLAGVETQYF. CDR3 sequence (DNA): TGCAGCGTTGTGTCCCTAGCGGGGGTGGAGACCCAGTACTTC. V and J are TRBV29-1 and TRBJ2-5; 10 nucleotides match TRBD2. This CDR3 has 14 residues. V shed 4 bases and J 5 bases; nucleotides not matched to a gene: 7. The germline V gene has CDR1 SQVTM and CDR2 ANQGSEA.

In this sample, this clonotype turned up a few times. The V call is TRBV7-8, the J call TRBJ2-1; D is tentatively TRBD1 or TRBD2 (7 bases each). CDR1 is SGHVS, CDR2 FQNEAQ, per germline. Trimming took off 5 bases at V and 10 bases at J, with 18 bases between the two ends. The CDR3 is 14 amino acids. CDR3 in amino acids: CASSQGTAGWEQFF. CDR3 bases: TGTGCCAGCAGCCAAGGGACAGCGGGATGGGAGCAGTTCTTC.